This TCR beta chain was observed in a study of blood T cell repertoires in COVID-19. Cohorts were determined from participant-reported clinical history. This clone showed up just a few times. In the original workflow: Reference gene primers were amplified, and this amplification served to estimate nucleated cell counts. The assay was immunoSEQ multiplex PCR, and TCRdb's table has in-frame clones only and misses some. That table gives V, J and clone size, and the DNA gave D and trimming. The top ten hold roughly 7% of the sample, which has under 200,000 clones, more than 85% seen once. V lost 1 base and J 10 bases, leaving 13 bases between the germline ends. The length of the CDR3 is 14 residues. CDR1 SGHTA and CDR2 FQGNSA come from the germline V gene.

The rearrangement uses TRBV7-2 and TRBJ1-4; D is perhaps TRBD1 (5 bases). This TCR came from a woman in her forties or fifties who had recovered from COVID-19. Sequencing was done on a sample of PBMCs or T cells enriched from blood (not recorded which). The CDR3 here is CASSLGGGAAKLFF. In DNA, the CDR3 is TGTGCCAGCAGCTTAGGGGGGGGAGCGGCAAAACTGTTTTTT. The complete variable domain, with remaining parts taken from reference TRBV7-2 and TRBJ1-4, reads GAGVSQSPSNKVTEKGKDVELRCDPISGHTALYWYRQSLGQGLEFLIYFQGNSAPDKSGLPSDRFSAERTGGSVSTLTIQRTQQEDSAVYLCASSLGGGAAKLFFGSGTQLSVL.